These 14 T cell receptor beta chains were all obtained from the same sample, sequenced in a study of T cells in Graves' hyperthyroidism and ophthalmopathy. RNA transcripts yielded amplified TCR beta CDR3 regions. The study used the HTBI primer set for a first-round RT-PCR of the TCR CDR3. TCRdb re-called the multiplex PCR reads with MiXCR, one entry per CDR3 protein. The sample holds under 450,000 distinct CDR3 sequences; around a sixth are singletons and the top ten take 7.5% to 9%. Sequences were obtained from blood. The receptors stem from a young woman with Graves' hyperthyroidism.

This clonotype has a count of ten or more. CDR3 loop: CASSLGPGGIETQYF. The CDR3 bases are TGTGCCAGCAGCTTAGGTCCAGGGGGCATTGAGACCCAGTACTTC. This chain connects TRBV7-9 to TRBJ2-5; 8 bases are a match to TRBD1. V trimming: 1 base; J trimming: 5 bases; junction bases outside the gene matches: 6. Germline-derived CDR1 and CDR2 are SEHNR and FQNEAQ (reference sequence). The CDR3 runs 15 residues.

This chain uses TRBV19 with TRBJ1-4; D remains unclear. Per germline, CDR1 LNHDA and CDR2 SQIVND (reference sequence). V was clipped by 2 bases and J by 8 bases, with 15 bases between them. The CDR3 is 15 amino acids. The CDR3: CASSIPHFADEKLFF. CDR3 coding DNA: TGTGCCAGTAGTATACCCCATTTCGCAGACGAAAAACTGTTTTTT.

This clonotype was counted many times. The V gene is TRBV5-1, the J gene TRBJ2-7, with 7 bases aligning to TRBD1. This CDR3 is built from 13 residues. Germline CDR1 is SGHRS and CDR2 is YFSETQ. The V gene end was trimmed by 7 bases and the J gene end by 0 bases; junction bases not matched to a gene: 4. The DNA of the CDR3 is TGCGCCAGCCTAGGGACAGACTCCTACGAGCAGTACTTC. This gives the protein CASLGTDSYEQYF.

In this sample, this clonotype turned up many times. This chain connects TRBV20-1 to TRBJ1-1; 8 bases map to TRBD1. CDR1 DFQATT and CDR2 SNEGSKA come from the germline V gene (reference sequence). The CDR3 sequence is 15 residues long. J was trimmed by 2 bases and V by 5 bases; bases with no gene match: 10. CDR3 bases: TGCAGTGCTTACGCCAGGGGGCAAGGTAACACTGAAGCTTTCTTT. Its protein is CSAYARGQGNTEAFF.

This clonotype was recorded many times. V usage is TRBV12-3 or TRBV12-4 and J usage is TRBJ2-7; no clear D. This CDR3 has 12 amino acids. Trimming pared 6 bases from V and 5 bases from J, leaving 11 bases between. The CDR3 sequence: CASRPSGHEQYF. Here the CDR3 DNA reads TGTGCCAGCAGACCCTCCGGCCACGAGCAGTACTTC.

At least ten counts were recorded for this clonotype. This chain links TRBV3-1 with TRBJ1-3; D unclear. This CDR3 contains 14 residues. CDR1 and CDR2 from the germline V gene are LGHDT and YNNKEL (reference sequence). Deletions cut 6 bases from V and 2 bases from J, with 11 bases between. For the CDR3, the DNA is TGTGCCAGCAGTCCGACGGGAACTGGAAACACCATATATTTT. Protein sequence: CASSPTGTGNTIYF.

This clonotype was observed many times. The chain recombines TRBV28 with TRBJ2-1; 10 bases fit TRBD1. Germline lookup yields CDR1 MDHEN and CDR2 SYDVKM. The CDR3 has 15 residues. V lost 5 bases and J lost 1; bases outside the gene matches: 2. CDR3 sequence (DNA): TGTGCCAGCAGTCGACAGGGGGCGTCCTACAATGAGCAGTTCTTC. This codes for CASSRQGASYNEQFF.

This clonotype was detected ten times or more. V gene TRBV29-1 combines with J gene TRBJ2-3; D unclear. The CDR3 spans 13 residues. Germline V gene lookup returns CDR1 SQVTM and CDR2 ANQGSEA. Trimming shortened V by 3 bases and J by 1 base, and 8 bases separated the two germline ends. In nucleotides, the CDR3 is TGCAGCGTTGACCCCAGCGGCACAGATACGCAGTATTTT. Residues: CSVDPSGTDTQYF.

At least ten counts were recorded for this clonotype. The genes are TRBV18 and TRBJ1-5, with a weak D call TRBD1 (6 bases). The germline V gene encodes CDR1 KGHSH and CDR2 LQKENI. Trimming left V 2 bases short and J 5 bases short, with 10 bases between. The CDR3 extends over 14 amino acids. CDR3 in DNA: TGTGCCAGCTCACCATTCAGGGGTGATCAGCCCCAGCATTTT. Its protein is CASSPFRGDQPQHF. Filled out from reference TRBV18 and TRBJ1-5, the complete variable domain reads NAGVMQNPRHLVRRRGQEARLRCSPMKGHSHVYWYRQLPEEGLKFMVYLQKENIIDESGMPKERFSAEFPKEGPSILRIQQVVRGDSAAYFCASSPFRGDQPQHFGDGTRLSIL.

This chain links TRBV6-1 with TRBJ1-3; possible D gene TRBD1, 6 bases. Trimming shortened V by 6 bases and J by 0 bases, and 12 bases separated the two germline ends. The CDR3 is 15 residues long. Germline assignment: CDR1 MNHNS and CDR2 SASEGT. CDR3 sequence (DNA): TGTGCCAGCAGGTCCGGGACACTCTCTGGAAACACCATATATTTT. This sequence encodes CASRSGTLSGNTIYF.

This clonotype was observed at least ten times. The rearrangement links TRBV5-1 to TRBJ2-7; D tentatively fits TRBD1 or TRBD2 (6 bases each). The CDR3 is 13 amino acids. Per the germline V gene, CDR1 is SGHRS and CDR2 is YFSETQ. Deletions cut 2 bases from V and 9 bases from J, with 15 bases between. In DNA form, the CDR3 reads TGCGCCAGCAGCTTCTCCGGGGGCGGGTGGCAGTACTTC. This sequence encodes CASSFSGGGWQYF. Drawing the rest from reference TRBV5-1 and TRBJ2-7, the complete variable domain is KAGVTQTPRYLIKTRGQQVTLSCSPISGHRSVSWYQQTPGQGLQFLFEYFSETQRNKGNFPGRFSGRQFSNSRSEMNVSTLELGDSALYLCASSFSGGGWQYFGPGTRLTVT.

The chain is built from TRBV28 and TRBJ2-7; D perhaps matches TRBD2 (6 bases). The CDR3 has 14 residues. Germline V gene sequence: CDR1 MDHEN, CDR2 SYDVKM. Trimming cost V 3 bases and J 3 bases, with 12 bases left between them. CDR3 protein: CASSLPQGGYEQYF. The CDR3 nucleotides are TGTGCCAGCAGTTTGCCCCAGGGAGGCTACGAGCAGTACTTC.

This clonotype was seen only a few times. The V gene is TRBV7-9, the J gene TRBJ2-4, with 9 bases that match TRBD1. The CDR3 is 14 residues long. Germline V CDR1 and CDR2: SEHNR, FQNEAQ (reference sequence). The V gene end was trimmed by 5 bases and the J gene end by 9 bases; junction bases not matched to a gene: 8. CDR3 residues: CASSLQGAPGIQYF. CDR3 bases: TGTGCCAGCAGCCTACAGGGGGCGCCGGGCATTCAGTACTTC.

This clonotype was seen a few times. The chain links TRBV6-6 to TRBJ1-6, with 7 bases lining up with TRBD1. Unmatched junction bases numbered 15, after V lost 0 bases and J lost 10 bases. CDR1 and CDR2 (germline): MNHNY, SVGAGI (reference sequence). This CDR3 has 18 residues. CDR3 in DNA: TGTGCCAGCAGTTACTCGAAGGGGGCAGGGGGGTTGGGGTCACCCCTCCACTTT. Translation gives CASSYSKGAGGLGSPLHF.